This TCR beta chain derives from a study of T cell changes during pregnancy in multiple sclerosis. TCRdb's table, derived via immunoSEQ multiplex PCR, lists solely in-frame clones and lacks some. The data show around 53,000 clones, about 92% seen once. Germline values: CDR1 MGHRA, CDR2 YSYEKL. Trimming stripped 1 base from V and 10 bases from J, with 11 bases between. The CDR3 contains 14 residues. The gene calls are TRBV4-1 and TRBJ1-6, with a weak D call TRBD1 (6 bases). Sequencing was performed on CD4+ T cells from peripheral blood mononuclear cells, taken after pregnancy. The clonotype originates from a female donor with multiple sclerosis, enrolled in a pregnancy study. The CDR3 DNA follows: TGCGCCAGCAGCCAAGGGACAGCAGTATCACCCCTCCACTTT. Its protein product is CASSQGTAVSPLHF.